The rows below give T cell receptor beta chains drawn from one sample of a study of blood T cell repertoires in COVID-19. The protocol was immunoSEQ multiplex PCR, while the TCRdb copy is restricted to in-frame clones and leaves out a portion. Found here are 15,000 or so clones, 80% to 90% of them singletons; the top ten hold over 25%. The sample comprised peripheral blood. The source is a human donor in a cohort sampled during active COVID-19. The conserved cysteine and the conserved F or W are not part of the CDR3 here.

TRBJ2-5 | TRBV11-3 | ASSLGQGGGETQY
TRBJ2-5 | TRBV25-1 | ASSGPRSSRQETQY
TRBJ1-2 | TRBV11-2 | ASSLGPQRGYT
TRBJ1-6 | TRBV30 | AWNSDSPLH
TRBJ2-5 | TRBV24-1 | ATSESRQGGETQY
TRBJ2-7 | TRBV5-6 | ASSLQGVRRYEQY
TRBJ1-5 | TRBV2 | ASSEAGDNQPQH
TRBJ1-2 | TRBV6-5 | ASRGRGDYGYT
TRBJ1-4 | TRBV27 | ASSYSGQGIGVKLF
TRBJ1-3 | TRBV9 | ASSPPGGNTIY
TRBJ2-3 | TRBV4-1 | ASSQEVGRLGTQY
TRBJ2-7 | TRBV6-5 | ASAGRGLDYEQY
TRBJ2-3 | TRBV19 | ASQRLASSTDTQY
TRBJ2-5 | TRBV2 | ASSEPRGETQY
TRBJ2-7 | TRBV5-1 | ASSLGTGPYEQY
TRBJ2-3 | TRBV9 | ASSAKLVATDTQY
TRBJ1-4 | TRBV6-2/TRBV6-3 | ASSDRGNEKLF
TRBJ1-4 | TRBV7-9 | ASRPTGPSTNEKLF
TRBJ2-1 | TRBV10-3 | AIRVRGKGKGEQF
TRBJ2-5 | TRBV5-1 | ASSPRTGKADGQQETQY
TRBJ1-2 | TRBV15 | ATSRDADGYGYT
TRBJ2-5 | TRBV5-1 | ASSRRQTYQETQY